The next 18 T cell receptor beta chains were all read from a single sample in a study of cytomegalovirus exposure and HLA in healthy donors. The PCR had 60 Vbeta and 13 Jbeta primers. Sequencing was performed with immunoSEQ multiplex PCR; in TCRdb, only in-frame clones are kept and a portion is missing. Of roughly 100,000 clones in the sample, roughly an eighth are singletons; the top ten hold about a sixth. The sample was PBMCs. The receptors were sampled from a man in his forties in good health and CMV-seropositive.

This CDR3 is CASSESTGSDTQYF. The DNA of the CDR3 is TGCGCCAGCAGTGAGTCGACGGGGTCAGATACGCAGTATTTT. The chain recombines TRBV10-1 with TRBJ2-3; perhaps TRBD2 as D (5 bases). Trimming pared 0 bases from V and 4 bases from J, leaving 8 bases between. Germline V lookup: CDR1 WNHNN, CDR2 SYGVQD (reference sequence). The CDR3 length is 14 residues.

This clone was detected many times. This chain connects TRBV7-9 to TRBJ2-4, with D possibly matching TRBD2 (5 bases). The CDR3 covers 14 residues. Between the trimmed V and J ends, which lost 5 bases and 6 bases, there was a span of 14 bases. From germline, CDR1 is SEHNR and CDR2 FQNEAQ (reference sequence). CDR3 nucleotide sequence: TGTGCCAGCAGCGCTAACTTGCGGGTAAACATTCAGTACTTC. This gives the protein CASSANLRVNIQYF. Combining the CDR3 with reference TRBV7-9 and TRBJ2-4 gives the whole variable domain DTGVSQNPRHKITKRGQNVTFRCDPISEHNRLYWYRQTLGQGPEFLTYFQNEAQLEKSRLLSDRFSAERPKGSFSTLEIQRTEQGDSAMYLCASSANLRVNIQYFGAGTRLSVL.

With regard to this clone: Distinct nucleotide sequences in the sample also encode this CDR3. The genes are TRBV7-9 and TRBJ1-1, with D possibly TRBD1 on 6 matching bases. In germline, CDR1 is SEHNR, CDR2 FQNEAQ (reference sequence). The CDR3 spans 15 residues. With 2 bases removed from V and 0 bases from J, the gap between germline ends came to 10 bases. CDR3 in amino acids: CASSLQGTLNTEAFF. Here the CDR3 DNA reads TGTGCCAGCAGCTTACAGGGGACGTTGAACACTGAAGCTTTCTTT.

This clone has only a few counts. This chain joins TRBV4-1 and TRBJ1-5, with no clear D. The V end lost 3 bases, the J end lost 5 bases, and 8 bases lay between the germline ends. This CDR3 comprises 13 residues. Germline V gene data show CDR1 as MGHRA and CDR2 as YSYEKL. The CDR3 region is CASSQSRDQPQHF. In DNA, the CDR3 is TGCGCCAGCAGCCAGTCCCGGGATCAGCCCCAGCATTTT.

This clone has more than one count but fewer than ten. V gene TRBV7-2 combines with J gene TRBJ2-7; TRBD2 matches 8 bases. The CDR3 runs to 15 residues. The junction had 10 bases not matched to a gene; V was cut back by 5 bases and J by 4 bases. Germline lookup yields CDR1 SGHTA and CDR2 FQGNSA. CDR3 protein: CASSKMLREGYEQYF. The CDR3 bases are TGTGCCAGCAGCAAAATGCTCCGGGAGGGGTACGAGCAGTACTTC.

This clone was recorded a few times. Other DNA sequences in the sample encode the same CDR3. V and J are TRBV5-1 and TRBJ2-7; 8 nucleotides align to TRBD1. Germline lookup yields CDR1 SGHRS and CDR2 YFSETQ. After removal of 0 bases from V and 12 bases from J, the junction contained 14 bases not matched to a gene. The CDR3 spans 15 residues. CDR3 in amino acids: CASSLDAGQATVGYF. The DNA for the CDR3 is TGCGCCAGCAGCTTGGACGCGGGACAGGCCACCGTCGGGTACTTC.

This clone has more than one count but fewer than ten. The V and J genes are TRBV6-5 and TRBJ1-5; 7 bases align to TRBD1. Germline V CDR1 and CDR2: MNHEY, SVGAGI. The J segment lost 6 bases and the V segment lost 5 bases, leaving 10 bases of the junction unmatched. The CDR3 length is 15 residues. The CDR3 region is CASSADRVGSQPQHF. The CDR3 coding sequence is TGTGCCAGCAGTGCCGACAGGGTCGGTAGTCAGCCCCAGCATTTT.

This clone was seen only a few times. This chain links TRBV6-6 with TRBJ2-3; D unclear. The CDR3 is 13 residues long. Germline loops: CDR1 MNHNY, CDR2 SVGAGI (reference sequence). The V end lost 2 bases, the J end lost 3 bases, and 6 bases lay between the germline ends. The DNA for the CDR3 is TGTGCCAGCAGTTACGGCCGAACAGATACGCAGTATTTT. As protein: CASSYGRTDTQYF.

CDR3 region: CASSMNSGGEQYF. As DNA, the CDR3 is TGTGCCAGTAGTATGAATAGCGGTGGGGAGCAGTACTTC. The chain uses TRBV19 and TRBJ2-7; the D gene is possibly TRBD2 (6 bases). The germline V gene encodes CDR1 LNHDA and CDR2 SQIVND (reference sequence). The CDR3 sequence is 13 residues long. Trimming pared 3 bases from V and 7 bases from J, leaving 13 bases between.

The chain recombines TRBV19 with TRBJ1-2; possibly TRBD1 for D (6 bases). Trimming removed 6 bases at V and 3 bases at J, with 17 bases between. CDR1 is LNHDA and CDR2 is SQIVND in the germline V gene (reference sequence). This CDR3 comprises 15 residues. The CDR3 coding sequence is TGTGCCAGTAGACCAAGGAAAGAGGGGGACTATGGCTACACCTTC. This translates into CASRPRKEGDYGYTF.

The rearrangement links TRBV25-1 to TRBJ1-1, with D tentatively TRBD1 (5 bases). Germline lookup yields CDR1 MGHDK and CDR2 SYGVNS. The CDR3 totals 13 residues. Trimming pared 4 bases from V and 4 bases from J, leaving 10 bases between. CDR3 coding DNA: TGTGCCAGCAGTGGGGACTGGGGCACTGAAGCTTTCTTT. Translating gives CASSGDWGTEAFF.

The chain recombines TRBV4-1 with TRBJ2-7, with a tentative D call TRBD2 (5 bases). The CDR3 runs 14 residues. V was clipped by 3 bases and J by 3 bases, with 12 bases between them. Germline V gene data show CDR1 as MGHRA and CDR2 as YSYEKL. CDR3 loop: CASSHRGLDYEQYF. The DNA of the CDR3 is TGCGCCAGCAGCCATCGCGGACTGGACTACGAGCAGTACTTC.

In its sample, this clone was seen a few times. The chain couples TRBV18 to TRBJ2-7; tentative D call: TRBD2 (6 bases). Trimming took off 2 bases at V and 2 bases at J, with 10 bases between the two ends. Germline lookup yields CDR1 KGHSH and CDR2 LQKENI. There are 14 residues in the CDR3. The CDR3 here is CASSPGSGAYEQYF. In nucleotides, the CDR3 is TGTGCCAGCTCACCAGGATCGGGGGCCTACGAGCAGTACTTC.

The CDR3 region is CASGGETQHF. The CDR3 nucleotides read TGTGCCAGCGGAGGGGAGACCCAGCATTTT. This sequence joins TRBV2 and TRBJ1-5, with D maybe TRBD1 (5 bases). Looked up from germline, CDR1 is SNHLY and CDR2 is FYNNEI. This CDR3 is 10 amino acids long. Trimming stripped 8 bases from V and 11 bases from J, with 10 bases between.

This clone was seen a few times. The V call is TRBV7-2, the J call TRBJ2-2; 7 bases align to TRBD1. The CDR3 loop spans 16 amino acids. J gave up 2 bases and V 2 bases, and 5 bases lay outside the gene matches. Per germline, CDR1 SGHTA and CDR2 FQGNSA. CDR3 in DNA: TGTGCCAGCAGCTTACAGGGACAGCATAACACCGGGGAGCTGTTTTTT. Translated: CASSLQGQHNTGELFF.

The CDR3 bases are TGTGCCAGCAGCTTAGTAGGAGGGCCACGCACCGGGGAGCTGTTTTTT. As protein: CASSLVGGPRTGELFF. The gene calls are TRBV7-9 and TRBJ2-2, with D possibly TRBD2 on 6 matching bases. Germline assignment: CDR1 SEHNR and CDR2 FQNEAQ (reference sequence). This CDR3 contains 16 residues. Trimming cost V 1 base and J 4 bases, with 13 bases left between them.

The CDR3 sequence: CASSVATSSFSGRATDTQYF. CDR3 DNA sequence: TGTGCCAGCAGCGTAGCTACTAGTTCATTTAGCGGGAGGGCCACAGATACGCAGTATTTT. The gene calls are TRBV9 and TRBJ2-3, with 11 bases that match TRBD2. V lost 0 bases, J lost 2 bases, and 14 bases stayed unmatched. CDR1 is SGDLS and CDR2 is YYNGEE in the germline V gene. The length of the CDR3 is 20 residues.

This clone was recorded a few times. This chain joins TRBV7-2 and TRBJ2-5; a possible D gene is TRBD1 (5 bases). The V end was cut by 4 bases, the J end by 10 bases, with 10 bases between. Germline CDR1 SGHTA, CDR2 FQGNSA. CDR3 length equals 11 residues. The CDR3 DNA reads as TGTGCCAGCAGCTCCCTCGGACACCAGTACTTC. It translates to CASSSLGHQYF.